These 24 T cell receptor beta chains originate from one sample sequenced in a study of blood T cell repertoires in COVID-19. Profiled with immunoSEQ multiplex PCR; TCRdb holds only in-frame clones, not every one. The sample consists of more than 200,000 clones, roughly 80% of them appearing once. The material sequenced was peripheral blood. These receptor sequences come from a woman between 40 and 55 years old with active or convalescent COVID-19.

The chain has TRBV25-1 and TRBJ1-2; no clear D gene. Deletions cut 1 base from V and 0 bases from J, with 9 bases between. Germline CDR1 and CDR2: MGHDK and SYGVNS. There are 15 residues in the CDR3. DNA of the CDR3: TGTGCCAGCAGTGAATCTCTGGCAGCTAACTATGGCTACACCTTC. It is translated as CASSESLAANYGYTF.

This sequence joins TRBV27 and TRBJ1-2; a weak D match, TRBD1 (6 bases). The CDR3 has 14 amino acids. The ends were cut back, 5 bases at V and 6 bases at J, with 16 bases in the middle. Per germline, CDR1 MNHEY and CDR2 SMNVEV (reference sequence). CDR3 sequence: CASSALGGGDGYTF. The CDR3 region has the DNA TGTGCCAGCAGTGCTCTGGGAGGGGGAGATGGCTACACCTTC.

J is TRBJ1-2 and V is TRBV3-1 (or the pseudogene TRBV3-2); 7 bases are a match to TRBD1. V was clipped by 3 bases and J by 0 bases; unmatched bases: 10. Germline assignment: CDR1 LGHDT and CDR2 YNNKEL (reference sequence). The CDR3 is made up of 17 amino acids. CDR3 loop: CASSQGQRLSTNYGYTF. The CDR3 DNA follows: TGTGCCAGCAGCCAGGGACAGCGACTTTCAACTAACTATGGCTACACCTTC.

CDR3 DNA: TGTGCCACCAGTGATGAAGTAGCGGGACAAGAGACCCAGTACTTC. Encoded protein: CATSDEVAGQETQYF. The V gene is TRBV24-1, the J gene TRBJ2-5; 8 bases line up with TRBD2. CDR3 length equals 15 residues. Germline V gene lookup returns CDR1 KGHDR and CDR2 SFDVKD. After removal of 3 bases from V and 2 bases from J, the junction contained 4 bases not matched to a gene.

The chain links TRBV4-2 to TRBJ2-3; 7 bases align to TRBD1. The CDR3 has 18 residues. The V gene's germline CDR1 is LGHNA and CDR2 YNFKEQ. Trimming cost V 4 bases and J 4 bases; bases outside gene matches: 17. CDR3 amino acids: CASSLRLNGAGQADTQYF. DNA for the CDR3: TGTGCCAGCAGCCTTAGACTGAATGGTGCAGGACAGGCAGATACGCAGTATTTT.

The sample holds one count of this clone. The genes are TRBV19 and TRBJ1-2; D gene ambiguous. V was cut by 7 bases and J by 0 bases, with 9 bases left in between. CDR3 length: 13 residues. Germline CDR1 LNHDA, CDR2 SQIVND (reference sequence). DNA for the CDR3: TGTGCCAGTAAGAGACACGCTAACTATGGCTACACCTTC. Translating it yields CASKRHANYGYTF.

The chain uses TRBV27 and TRBJ2-3, with 12 bases lining up with TRBD2. Germline values: CDR1 MNHEY, CDR2 SMNVEV (reference sequence). V trimming: 5 bases; J trimming: 1 base; junction bases outside the gene matches: 10. The CDR3 is made up of 18 amino acids. CDR3 region: CASSPTKRLAGGTDTQYF. CDR3 sequence (DNA): TGTGCCAGCAGTCCTACCAAAAGACTAGCGGGGGGCACAGATACGCAGTATTTT.

This clone was counted once. DNA of the CDR3: TGTGCCAGCAGCCTGACCGGGGGAGACAACAATGAGCAGTTCTTC. This translates into CASSLTGGDNNEQFF. V and J are TRBV4-2 and TRBJ2-1; possibly TRBD2 for D (6 bases). CDR3 length: 15 amino acids. Trimming took off 4 bases at V and 5 bases at J, with 15 bases between the two ends. Germline CDR1 is LGHNA and CDR2 is YNFKEQ.

The chain links TRBV5-1 to TRBJ2-5; weak D call: TRBD1 (5 bases). Per germline, CDR1 SGHRS and CDR2 YFSETQ. The CDR3 covers 14 residues. The V end lost 0 bases, the J end lost 5 bases, and 11 bases lay between the germline ends. The CDR3 sequence: CASSLEGQVETQYF. CDR3 nucleotides: TGCGCCAGCAGCTTGGAGGGGCAGGTCGAGACCCAGTACTTC.

The V call is TRBV12-3 or TRBV12-4, the J call TRBJ1-2, with D maybe TRBD1 (6 bases). There are 11 residues in the CDR3. Deletions cut 7 bases from V and 8 bases from J, with 11 bases between. CDR3 bases: TGTGCCAGCACACAGGGATACGGCTACACCTTC. Residues: CASTQGYGYTF.

This chain uses TRBV3-1 (or the pseudogene TRBV3-2) with TRBJ1-5; TRBD1 matches 8 bases. From germline, CDR1 is LGHDT and CDR2 YNNKEL (reference sequence). V was pared by 0 bases and J by 11 bases, with 3 bases of the junction left unmatched. The CDR3 loop spans 13 amino acids. DNA for the CDR3: TGTGCCAGCAGCCAAGATAGGACAGGGACCCAGCATTTT. Translating gives CASSQDRTGTQHF.

The chain employs TRBV3-1 (or the pseudogene TRBV3-2) and TRBJ1-4; D is perhaps TRBD1 (6 bases). Germline V gene lookup returns CDR1 LGHDT and CDR2 YNNKEL (reference sequence). The CDR3 runs to 14 residues. Trimming removed 4 bases at V and 5 bases at J, with 11 bases between. This CDR3 is CASSPGHTNEKLFF. The CDR3 bases are TGTGCCAGCAGCCCGGGACACACCAATGAAAAACTGTTTTTT.

The rearrangement joins TRBV28 to TRBJ2-5; maybe TRBD2 (7 bases). Germline CDR1 and CDR2: MDHEN and SYDVKM. The CDR3 has 14 residues. The V end lost 10 bases, the J end lost 4 bases, and 19 bases lay between the germline ends. CDR3 sequence: CATGRGGGGETQYF. CDR3 DNA: TGTGCCACCGGCCGAGGGGGGGGTGGAGAGACCCAGTACTTC.

A word on this clone: Other DNA sequences of this sample code for an identical CDR3. The chain joins TRBV2 to TRBJ1-6, with 7 bases lining up with TRBD1. Germline V lookup: CDR1 SNHLY, CDR2 FYNNEI. The CDR3 length is 13 residues. V was pared by 6 bases and J by 6 bases, with 2 bases of the junction left unmatched. CDR3 sequence reads: CASRGQTNSPLHF. DNA of the CDR3: TGTGCCAGCAGGGGACAGACTAATTCACCCCTCCACTTT. The whole variable domain, filled in from reference TRBV2 and TRBJ1-6, reads EPEVTQTPSHQVTQMGQEVILRCVPISNHLYFYWYRQILGQKVEFLVSFYNNEISEKSEIFDDQFSVERPDGSNFTLKIRSTKLEDSAMYFCASRGQTNSPLHFGNGTRLTVT.

The chain links TRBV7-3 to TRBJ2-5, with a tentative D call TRBD1 (5 bases). V lost 6 bases to trimming and J lost 2 bases, with 10 bases between them. Germline lookup yields CDR1 SGHTA and CDR2 FQGTGA. This CDR3 is built from 13 residues. The CDR3 loop is CASSRQLQETQYF. CDR3 nucleotides: TGTGCCAGCAGTCGACAGCTTCAAGAGACCCAGTACTTC.

In its sample, this clone was seen a few times. This sequence joins TRBV11-3 and TRBJ1-2; 11 bases fit TRBD1. V gave up 6 bases and J gave up 7 bases; unmatched junction bases: 7. The CDR3 covers 14 residues. Germline lookup yields CDR1 SGHNT and CDR2 YENEEA. The CDR3 DNA reads as TGTGCCAGCAGGAGGACAGGGGGCTCTCTTGGCTACACCTTC. Protein: CASRRTGGSLGYTF.

This clone came up many times. This chain uses TRBV7-3 with TRBJ2-1; the match to TRBD2 covers 8 bases. Trimming took 5 bases from V and 4 from J; bases not matched to a gene: 7. The CDR3 totals 15 residues. Germline-derived CDR1 and CDR2 are SGHTA and FQGTGA. The CDR3 coding sequence is TGTGCCAGCAGCCCCTCCCCGGGGGGGTACAATGAGCAGTTCTTC. It translates to CASSPSPGGYNEQFF.

The chain links TRBV7-3 to TRBJ2-2; TRBD1 might be the D (6 bases). In germline, CDR1 is SGHTA, CDR2 FQGTGA. The CDR3 spans 14 residues. The V gene lost 2 bases and the J gene lost 6 bases, with 10 bases spanning the gap. The CDR3 nucleotides read TGTGCCAGCAGCTTACTGGGGGCCGCCGGGGAGCTGTTTTTT. Its protein product is CASSLLGAAGELFF.

This chain uses TRBV6-6 with TRBJ1-2; TRBD1 matches 12 bases. CDR1 and CDR2 (germline): MNHNY, SVGAGI (reference sequence). The CDR3 covers 17 residues. After removal of 5 bases from V and 1 base from J, the junction contained 8 bases not matched to a gene. CDR3 DNA: TGTGCCAGCAGTCGTCCCGGGACAGGGGGCCTTAACTATGGCTACACCTTC. Protein product: CASSRPGTGGLNYGYTF.

The rearrangement joins TRBV5-1 to TRBJ2-6, with 8 nucleotides matching TRBD2. The CDR3 is 16 amino acids. The germline CDR1 and CDR2 sequences are SGHRS and YFSETQ. Trimming removed 2 bases from V and 0 bases from J; junction bases left unmatched: 1. CDR3 bases: TGCGCCAGCAGCTTAGGGACTAGCTCTGGGGCCAACGTCCTGACTTTC. This encodes CASSLGTSSGANVLTF.

The chain uses TRBV14 and TRBJ1-6; TRBD1 agrees at 7 bases. Germline lookup yields CDR1 SGHDN and CDR2 FVKESK. This CDR3 contains 14 residues. J gave up 7 bases and V 5 bases, and 5 bases lay outside the gene matches. The CDR3 region is CASSAGQQNSPLHF. CDR3 in DNA: TGTGCCAGCAGCGCGGGACAGCAAAATTCACCCCTCCACTTT.

This chain links TRBV5-4 with TRBJ2-3; TRBD1 is a possible D gene (6 bases). Trimming left V 4 bases short and J 7 bases short, with 13 bases between. From germline, CDR1 is SGHNT and CDR2 YYREEE (reference sequence). This CDR3 has 13 residues. The CDR3 nucleotides are TGTGCCAGCAGCCATCCGGACAGTAATACGCAGTATTTT. Its translation is CASSHPDSNTQYF.

This sequence joins TRBV9 and TRBJ1-6, with 9 bases fitting TRBD1. V lost 3 bases and J lost 9; bases outside the gene matches: 7. In germline, CDR1 is SGDLS, CDR2 YYNGEE. This CDR3 has 15 residues. This CDR3 is CASSAPGQGTSPLHF. CDR3 nucleotide sequence: TGTGCCAGCAGCGCTCCGGGACAGGGCACTTCACCCCTCCACTTT.

The J gene is TRBJ1-6, the V gene TRBV5-4; TRBD1 matches at 8 bases. Per germline, CDR1 SGHNT and CDR2 YYREEE (reference sequence). Unmatched junction bases numbered 6, after V lost 0 bases and J lost 10 bases. This CDR3 has 15 residues. CDR3 residues: CASSLGQGSQSPLHF. The CDR3 coding sequence is TGTGCCAGCAGCTTGGGACAGGGGTCACAATCACCCCTCCACTTT.